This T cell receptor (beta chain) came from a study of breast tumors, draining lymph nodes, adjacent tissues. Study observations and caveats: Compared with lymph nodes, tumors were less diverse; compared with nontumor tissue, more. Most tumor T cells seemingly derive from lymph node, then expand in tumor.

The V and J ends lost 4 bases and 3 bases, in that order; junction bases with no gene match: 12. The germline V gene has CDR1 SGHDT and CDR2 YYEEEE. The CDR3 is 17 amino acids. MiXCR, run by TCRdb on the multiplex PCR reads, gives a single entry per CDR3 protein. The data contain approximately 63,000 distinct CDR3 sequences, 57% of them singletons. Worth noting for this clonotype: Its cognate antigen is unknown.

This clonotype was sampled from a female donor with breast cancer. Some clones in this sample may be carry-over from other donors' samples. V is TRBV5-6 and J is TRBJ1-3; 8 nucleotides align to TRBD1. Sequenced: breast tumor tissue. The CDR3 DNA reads TGTGCCAGCAGCGGATACCCGACAGGGGAGGATGGAAACACCATATATTTT. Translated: CASSGYPTGEDGNTIYF.